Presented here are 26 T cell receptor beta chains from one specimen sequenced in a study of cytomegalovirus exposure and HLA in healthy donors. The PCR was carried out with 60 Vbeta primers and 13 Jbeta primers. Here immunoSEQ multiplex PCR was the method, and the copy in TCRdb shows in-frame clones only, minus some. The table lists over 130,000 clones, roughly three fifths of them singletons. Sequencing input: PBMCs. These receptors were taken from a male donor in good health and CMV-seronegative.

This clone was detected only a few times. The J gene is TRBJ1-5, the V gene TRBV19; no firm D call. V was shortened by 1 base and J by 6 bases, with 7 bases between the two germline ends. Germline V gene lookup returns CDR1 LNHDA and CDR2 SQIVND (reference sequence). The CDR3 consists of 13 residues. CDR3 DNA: TGTGCCAGTAGTATAGGGAGGGTTCAGCCCCAGCATTTT. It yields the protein CASSIGRVQPQHF. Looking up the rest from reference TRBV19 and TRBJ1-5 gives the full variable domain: DGGITQSPKYLFRKEGQNVTLSCEQNLNHDAMYWYRQDPGQGLRLIYYSQIVNDFQKGDIAEGYSVSREKKESFPLTVTSAQKNPTAFYLCASSIGRVQPQHFGDGTRLSIL.

As DNA, the CDR3 is TGTGCCAGCAGAACGGACAGGTCCTCCTACAATGAGCAGTTCTTC. It translates to CASRTDRSSYNEQFF. The chain is built from TRBV6-5 and TRBJ2-1; 7 nucleotides agree with TRBD1. The CDR3 has 15 residues. The germline V gene has CDR1 MNHEY and CDR2 SVGAGI. V trimming: 6 bases; J trimming: 0 bases; junction bases outside the gene matches: 5.

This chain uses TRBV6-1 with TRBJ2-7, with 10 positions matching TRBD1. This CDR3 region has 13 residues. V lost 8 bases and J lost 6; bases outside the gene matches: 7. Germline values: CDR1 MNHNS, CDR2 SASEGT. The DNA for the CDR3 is TGTGCCAGCCGAGAGACAGGGGGCGGCGAGCAGTACTTC. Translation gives CASRETGGGEQYF.

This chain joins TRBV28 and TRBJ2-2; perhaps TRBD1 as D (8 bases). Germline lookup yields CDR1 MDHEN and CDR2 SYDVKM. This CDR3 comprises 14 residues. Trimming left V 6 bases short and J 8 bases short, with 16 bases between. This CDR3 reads CASSLQGGDGELFF. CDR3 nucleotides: TGTGCCAGCAGCCTACAGGGGGGGGATGGGGAGCTGTTTTTT.

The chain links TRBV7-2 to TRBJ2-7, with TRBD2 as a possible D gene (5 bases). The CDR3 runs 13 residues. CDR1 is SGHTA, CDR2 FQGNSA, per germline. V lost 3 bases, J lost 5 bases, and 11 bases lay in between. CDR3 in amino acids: CASSFGEPNEQYF. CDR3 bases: TGTGCCAGCAGCTTTGGGGAGCCCAACGAGCAGTACTTC.

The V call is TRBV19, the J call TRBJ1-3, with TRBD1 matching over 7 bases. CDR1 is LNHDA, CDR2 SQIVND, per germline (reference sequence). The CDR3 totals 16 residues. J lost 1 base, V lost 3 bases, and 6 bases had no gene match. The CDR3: CASSMGDRESGNTIYF. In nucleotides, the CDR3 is TGTGCCAGTAGTATGGGAGACAGGGAGTCTGGAAACACCATATATTTT.

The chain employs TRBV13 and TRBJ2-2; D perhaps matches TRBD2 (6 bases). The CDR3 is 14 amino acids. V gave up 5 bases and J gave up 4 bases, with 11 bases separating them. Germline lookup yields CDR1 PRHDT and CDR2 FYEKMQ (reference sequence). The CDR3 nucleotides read TGTGCCAGCAGCCGACTAGTCCCCACCGGGGAGCTGTTTTTT. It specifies CASSRLVPTGELFF.

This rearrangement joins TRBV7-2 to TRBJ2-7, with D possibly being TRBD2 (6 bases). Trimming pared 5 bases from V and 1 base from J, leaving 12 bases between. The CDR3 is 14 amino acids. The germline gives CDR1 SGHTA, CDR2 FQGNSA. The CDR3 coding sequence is TGTGCCAGCAGCCAGGGACTTGCATCCTACGAGCAGTACTTC. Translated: CASSQGLASYEQYF.

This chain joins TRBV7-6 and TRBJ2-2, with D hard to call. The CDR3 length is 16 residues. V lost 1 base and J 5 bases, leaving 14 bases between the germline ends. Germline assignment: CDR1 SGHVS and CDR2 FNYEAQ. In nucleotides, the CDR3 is TGTGCCAGCAGCTTAGGGGCAGTCTATGTGACCGGGGAGCTGTTTTTT. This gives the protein CASSLGAVYVTGELFF.

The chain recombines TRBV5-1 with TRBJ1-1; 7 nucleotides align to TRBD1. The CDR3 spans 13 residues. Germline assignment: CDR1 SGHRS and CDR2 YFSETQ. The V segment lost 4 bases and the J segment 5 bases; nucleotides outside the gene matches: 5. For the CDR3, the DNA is TGCGCCAGCAGCGAGACAGGGTGGACTGAAGCTTTCTTT. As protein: CASSETGWTEAFF.

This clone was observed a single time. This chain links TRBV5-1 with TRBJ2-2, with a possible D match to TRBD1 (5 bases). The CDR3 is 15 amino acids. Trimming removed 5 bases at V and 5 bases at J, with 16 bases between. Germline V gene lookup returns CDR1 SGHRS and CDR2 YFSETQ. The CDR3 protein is CASSPQGLPTGELFF. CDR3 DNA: TGCGCCAGCAGTCCCCAGGGTCTACCAACCGGGGAGCTGTTTTTT.

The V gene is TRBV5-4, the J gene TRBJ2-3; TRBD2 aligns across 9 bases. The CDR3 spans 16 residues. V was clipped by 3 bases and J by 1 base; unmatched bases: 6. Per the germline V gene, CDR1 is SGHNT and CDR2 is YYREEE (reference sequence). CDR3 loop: CASSSKGGGGTDTQYF. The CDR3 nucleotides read TGTGCCAGCAGCTCGAAGGGCGGGGGGGGCACAGATACGCAGTATTTT.

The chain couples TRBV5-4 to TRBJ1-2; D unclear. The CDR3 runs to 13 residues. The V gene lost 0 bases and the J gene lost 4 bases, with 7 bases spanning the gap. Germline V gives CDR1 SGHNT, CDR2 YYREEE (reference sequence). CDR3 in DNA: TGTGCCAGCAGCTTGGACAGCAGCTATGGCTACACCTTC. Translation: CASSLDSSYGYTF. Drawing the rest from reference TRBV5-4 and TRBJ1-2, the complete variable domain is ETGVTQSPTHLIKTRGQQVTLRCSSQSGHNTVSWYQQALGQGPQFIFQYYREEENGRGNFPPRFSGLQFPNYSSELNVNALELDDSALYLCASSLDSSYGYTFGSGTRLTVV.

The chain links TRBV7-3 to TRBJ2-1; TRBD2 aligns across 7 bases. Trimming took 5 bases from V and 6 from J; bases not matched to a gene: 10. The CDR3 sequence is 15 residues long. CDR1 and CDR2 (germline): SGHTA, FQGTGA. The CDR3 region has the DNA TGTGCCAGCAGCGCATCAAGCGGGGTAGGCAATGAGCAGTTCTTC. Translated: CASSASSGVGNEQFF.

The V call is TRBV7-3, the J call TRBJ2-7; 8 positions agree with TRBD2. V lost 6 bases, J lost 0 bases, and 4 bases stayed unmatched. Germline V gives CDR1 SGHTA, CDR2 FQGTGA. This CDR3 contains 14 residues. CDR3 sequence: CASSITSGSYEQYF. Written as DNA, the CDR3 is TGTGCCAGCAGTATAACTAGCGGCTCCTACGAGCAGTACTTC.

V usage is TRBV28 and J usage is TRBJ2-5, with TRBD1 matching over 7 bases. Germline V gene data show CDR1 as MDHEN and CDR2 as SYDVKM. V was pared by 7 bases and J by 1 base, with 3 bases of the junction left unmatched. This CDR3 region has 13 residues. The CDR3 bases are TGTGCCAGCACCAGGGGGTCCCAAGAGACCCAGTACTTC. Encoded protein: CASTRGSQETQYF.

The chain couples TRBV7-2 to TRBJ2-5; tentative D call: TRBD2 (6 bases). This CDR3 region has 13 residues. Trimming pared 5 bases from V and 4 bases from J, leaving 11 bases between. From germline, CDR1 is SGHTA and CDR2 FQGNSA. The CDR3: CASSLRGRETQYF. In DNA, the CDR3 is TGTGCCAGCAGCCTACGGGGGAGAGAGACCCAGTACTTC. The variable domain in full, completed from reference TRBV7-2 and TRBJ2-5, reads GAGVSQSPSNKVTEKGKDVELRCDPISGHTALYWYRQSLGQGLEFLIYFQGNSAPDKSGLPSDRFSAERTGGSVSTLTIQRTQQEDSAVYLCASSLRGRETQYFGPGTRLLVL.

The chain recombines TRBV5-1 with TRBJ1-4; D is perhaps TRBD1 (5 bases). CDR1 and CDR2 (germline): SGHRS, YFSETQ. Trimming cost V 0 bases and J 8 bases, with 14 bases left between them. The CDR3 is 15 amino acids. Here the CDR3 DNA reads TGCGCCAGCAGCTTGGCCGAAGGGGTAGGGGAAAAACTGTTTTTT. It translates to CASSLAEGVGEKLFF.

In nucleotides, the CDR3 is TGCAGCGTTAACGTTCCAGGCTACGAGCAGTACTTC. Encoded protein: CSVNVPGYEQYF. The chain has TRBV29-1 and TRBJ2-5; D unresolved. The DNA end is a closer match to TRBJ2-7, so the J assignment may be wrong. This CDR3 region has 12 residues. Per the germline V gene, CDR1 is SQVTM and CDR2 is ANQGSEA.

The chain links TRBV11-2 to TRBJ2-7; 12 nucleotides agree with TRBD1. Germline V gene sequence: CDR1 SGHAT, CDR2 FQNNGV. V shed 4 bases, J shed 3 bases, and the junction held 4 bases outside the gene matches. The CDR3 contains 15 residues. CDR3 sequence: CASSYGTGGFYEQYF. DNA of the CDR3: TGTGCCAGCAGCTACGGGACAGGGGGCTTCTACGAGCAGTACTTC.

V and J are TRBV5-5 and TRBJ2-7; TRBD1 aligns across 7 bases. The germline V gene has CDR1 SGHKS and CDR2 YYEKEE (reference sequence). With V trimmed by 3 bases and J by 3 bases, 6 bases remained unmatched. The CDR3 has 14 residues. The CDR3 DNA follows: TGTGCCAGCAGCTCTACGACAGGGAACTACGAGCAGTACTTC. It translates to CASSSTTGNYEQYF. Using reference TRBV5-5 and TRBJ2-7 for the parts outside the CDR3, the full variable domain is DAGVTQSPTHLIKTRGQQVTLRCSPISGHKSVSWYQQVLGQGPQFIFQYYEKEERGRGNFPDRFSARQFPNYSSELNVNALLLGDSALYLCASSSTTGNYEQYFGPGTRLTVT.

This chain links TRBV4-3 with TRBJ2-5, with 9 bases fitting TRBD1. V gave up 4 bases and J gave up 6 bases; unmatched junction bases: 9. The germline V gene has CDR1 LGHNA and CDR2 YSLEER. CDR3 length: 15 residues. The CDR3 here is CASSPETGGWQTQYF. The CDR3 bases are TGCGCCAGCAGCCCGGAGACAGGGGGTTGGCAGACCCAGTACTTC.

Here the CDR3 reads CASSQLTGVDSPLHF. The CDR3 DNA reads TGTGCCAGCTCCCAACTGACAGGTGTGGATTCACCCCTCCACTTT. This sequence joins TRBV18 and TRBJ1-6; D possibly corresponds to TRBD1 (6 bases). CDR1 KGHSH and CDR2 LQKENI come from the germline V gene. The CDR3 is 15 residues long. The V gene lost 6 bases and the J gene lost 8 bases, with 17 bases spanning the gap.

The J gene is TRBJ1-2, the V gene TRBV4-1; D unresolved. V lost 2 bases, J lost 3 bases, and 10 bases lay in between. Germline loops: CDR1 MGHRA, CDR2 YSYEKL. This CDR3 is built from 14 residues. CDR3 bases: TGCGCCAGCAGCCAAAGTATGCGTGACTATGGCTACACCTTC. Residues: CASSQSMRDYGYTF.

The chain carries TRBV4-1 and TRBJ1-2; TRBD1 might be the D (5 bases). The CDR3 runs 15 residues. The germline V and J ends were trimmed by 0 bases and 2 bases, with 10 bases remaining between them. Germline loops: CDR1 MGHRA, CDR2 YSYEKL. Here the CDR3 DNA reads TGCGCCAGCAGCCAAGATCGCAACAGGAACTATGGCTACACCTTC. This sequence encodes CASSQDRNRNYGYTF.

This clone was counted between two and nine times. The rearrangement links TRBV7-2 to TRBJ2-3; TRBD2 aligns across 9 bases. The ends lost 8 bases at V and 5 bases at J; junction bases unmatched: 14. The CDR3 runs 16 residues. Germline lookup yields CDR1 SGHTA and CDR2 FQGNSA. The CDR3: CASSPGGRGGGDTQYF. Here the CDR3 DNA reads TGTGCCAGCTCCCCCGGCGGGCGGGGGGGCGGAGATACGCAGTATTTT.